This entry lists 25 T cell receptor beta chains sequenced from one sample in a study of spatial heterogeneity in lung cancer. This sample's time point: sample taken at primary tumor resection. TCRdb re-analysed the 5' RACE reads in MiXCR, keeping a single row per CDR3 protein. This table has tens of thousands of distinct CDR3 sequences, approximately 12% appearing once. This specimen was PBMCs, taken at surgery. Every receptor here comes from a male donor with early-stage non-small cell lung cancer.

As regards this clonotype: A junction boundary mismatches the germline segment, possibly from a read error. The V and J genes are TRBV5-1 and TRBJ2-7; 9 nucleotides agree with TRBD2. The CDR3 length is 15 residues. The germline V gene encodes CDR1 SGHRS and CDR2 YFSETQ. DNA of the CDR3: TGCGCCAGCAGCTACCTAGCGGGAACTACCTACGAGCGGTACTTC. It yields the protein CASSYLAGTTYERYF. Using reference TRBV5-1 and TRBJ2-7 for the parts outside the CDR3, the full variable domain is KAGVTQTPRYLIKTRGQQVTLSCSPISGHRSVSWYQQTPGQGLQFLFEYFSETQRNKGNFPGRFSGRQFSNSRSEMNVSTLELGDSALYLCASSYLAGTTYERYFGPGTRLTVT.

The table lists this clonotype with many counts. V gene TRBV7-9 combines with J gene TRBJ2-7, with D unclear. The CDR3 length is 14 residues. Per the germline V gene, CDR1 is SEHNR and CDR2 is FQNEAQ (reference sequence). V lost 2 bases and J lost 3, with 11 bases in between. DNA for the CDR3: TGTGCCAGCAGCTTAAGAGAAAGGGTCTACGAGCAGTACTTC. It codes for CASSLRERVYEQYF. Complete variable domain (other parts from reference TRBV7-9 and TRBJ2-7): DTGVSQNPRHKITKRGQNVTFRCDPISEHNRLYWYRQTLGQGPEFLTYFQNEAQLEKSRLLSDRFSAERPKGSFSTLEIQRTEQGDSAMYLCASSLRERVYEQYFGPGTRLTVT.

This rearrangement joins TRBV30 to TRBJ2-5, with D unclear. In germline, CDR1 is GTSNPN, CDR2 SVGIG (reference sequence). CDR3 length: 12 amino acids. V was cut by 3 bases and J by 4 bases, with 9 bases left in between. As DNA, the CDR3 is TGTGCCTGGAGAAGGTCCCCAGAGACCCAGTACTTC. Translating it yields CAWRRSPETQYF. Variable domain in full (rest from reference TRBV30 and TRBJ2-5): SQTIHQWPATLVQPVGSPLSLECTVEGTSNPNLYWYRQAAGRGLQLLFYSVGIGQISSEVPQNLSASRPQDRQFILSSKKLLLSDSGFYLCAWRRSPETQYFGPGTRLLVL.

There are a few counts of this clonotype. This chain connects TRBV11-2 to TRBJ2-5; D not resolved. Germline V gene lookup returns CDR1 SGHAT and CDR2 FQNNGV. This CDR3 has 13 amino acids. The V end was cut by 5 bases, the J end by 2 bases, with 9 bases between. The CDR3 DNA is TGTGCCAGCAGCGATCTAGTACAAGAGACCCAGTACTTC. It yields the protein CASSDLVQETQYF.

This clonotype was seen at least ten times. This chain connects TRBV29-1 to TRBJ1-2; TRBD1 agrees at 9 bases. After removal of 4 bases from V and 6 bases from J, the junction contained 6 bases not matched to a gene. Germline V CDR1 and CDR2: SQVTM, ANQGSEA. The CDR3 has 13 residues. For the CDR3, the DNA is TGCAGCGTTGGCCGTCGGACAGGGGATGGCTACACCTTC. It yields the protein CSVGRRTGDGYTF.

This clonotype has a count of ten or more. CDR3 DNA: TGTGCCAGCAGTTCTGGACAGGCGAACACCGGGGAGCTGTTTTTT. Its protein product is CASSSGQANTGELFF. The chain links TRBV12-3 or TRBV12-4 to TRBJ2-2; 7 bases match TRBD1. This CDR3 region has 15 residues. V was pared by 4 bases and J by 0 bases, with 2 bases of the junction left unmatched.

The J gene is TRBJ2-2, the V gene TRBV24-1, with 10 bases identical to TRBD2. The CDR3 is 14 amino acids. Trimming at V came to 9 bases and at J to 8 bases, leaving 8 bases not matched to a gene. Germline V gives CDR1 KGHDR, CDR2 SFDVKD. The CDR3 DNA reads TGTGCCACCGGGCCCCCTAGCGGGAGTGGGGAGCTGTTTTTT. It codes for CATGPPSGSGELFF.

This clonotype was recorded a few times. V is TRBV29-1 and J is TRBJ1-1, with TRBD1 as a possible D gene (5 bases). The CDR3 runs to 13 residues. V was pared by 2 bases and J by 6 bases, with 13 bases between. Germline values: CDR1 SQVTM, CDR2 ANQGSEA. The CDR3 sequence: CSVERGAGAEAFF. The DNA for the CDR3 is TGCAGCGTTGAAAGAGGGGCTGGGGCTGAAGCTTTCTTT.

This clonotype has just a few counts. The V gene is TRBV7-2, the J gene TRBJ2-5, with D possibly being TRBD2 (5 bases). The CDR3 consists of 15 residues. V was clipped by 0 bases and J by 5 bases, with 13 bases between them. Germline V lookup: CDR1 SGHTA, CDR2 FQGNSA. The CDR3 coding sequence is TGTGCCAGCAGCTTAGCGCTCTCTCGGGGTGAGACCCAGTACTTC. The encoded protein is CASSLALSRGETQYF.

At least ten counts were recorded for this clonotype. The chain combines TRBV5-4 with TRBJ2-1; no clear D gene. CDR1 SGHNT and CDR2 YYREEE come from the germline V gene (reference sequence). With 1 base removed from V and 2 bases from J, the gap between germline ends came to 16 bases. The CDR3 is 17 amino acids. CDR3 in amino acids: CASSLSIRTSTYNEQFF. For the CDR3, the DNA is TGTGCCAGCAGCTTGTCTATCCGGACCTCTACCTACAATGAGCAGTTCTTC.

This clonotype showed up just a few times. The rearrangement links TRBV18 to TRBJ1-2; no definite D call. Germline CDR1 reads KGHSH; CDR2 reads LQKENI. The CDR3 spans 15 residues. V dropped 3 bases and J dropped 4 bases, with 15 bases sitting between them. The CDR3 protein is CASSPRELPFYGYTF. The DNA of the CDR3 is TGTGCCAGCTCACCTCGGGAGCTGCCCTTCTATGGCTACACCTTC.

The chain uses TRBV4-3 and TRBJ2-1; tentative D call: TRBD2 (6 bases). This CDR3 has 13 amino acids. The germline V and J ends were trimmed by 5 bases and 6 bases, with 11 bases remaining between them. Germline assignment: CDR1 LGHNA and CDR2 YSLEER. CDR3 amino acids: CASSTRGVNEQFF. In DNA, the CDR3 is TGCGCCAGCAGCACACGCGGGGTCAATGAGCAGTTCTTC.

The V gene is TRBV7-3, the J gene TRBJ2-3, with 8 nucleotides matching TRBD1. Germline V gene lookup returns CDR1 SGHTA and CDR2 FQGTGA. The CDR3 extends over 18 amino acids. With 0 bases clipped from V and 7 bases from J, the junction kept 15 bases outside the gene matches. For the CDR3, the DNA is TGTGCCAGCAGCTTAACAGGACAGGGAAAGGACCCCCGACATACGCAGTATTTT. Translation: CASSLTGQGKDPRHTQYF.

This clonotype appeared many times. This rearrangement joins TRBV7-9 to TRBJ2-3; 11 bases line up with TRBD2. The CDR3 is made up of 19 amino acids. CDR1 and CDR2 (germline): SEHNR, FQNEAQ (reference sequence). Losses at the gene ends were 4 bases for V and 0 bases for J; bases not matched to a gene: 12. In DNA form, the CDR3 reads TGTGCCAGCAGCTCCCGCAGGCTAGCGGGGGGCCATAGCACAGATACGCAGTATTTT. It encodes CASSSRRLAGGHSTDTQYF.

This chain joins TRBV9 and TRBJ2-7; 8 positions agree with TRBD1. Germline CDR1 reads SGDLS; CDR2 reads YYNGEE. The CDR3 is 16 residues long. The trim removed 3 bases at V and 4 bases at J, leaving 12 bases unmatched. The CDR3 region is CASSARPGQGRYEQYF. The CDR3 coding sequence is TGTGCCAGCAGCGCGAGACCCGGACAGGGAAGGTACGAGCAGTACTTC.

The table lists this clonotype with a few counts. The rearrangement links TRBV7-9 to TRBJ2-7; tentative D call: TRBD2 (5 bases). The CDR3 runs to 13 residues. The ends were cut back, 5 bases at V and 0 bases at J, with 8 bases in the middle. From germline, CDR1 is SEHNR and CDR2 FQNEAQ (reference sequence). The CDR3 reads CASSEGSSYEQYF. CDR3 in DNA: TGTGCCAGCAGCGAAGGGAGCTCCTACGAGCAGTACTTC.

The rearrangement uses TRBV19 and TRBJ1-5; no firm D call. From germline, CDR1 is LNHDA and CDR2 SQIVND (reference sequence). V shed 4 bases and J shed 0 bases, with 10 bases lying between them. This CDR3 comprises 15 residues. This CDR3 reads CASSRAVNSNQPQHF. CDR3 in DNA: TGTGCCAGTAGTAGGGCAGTTAATAGCAATCAGCCCCAGCATTTT.

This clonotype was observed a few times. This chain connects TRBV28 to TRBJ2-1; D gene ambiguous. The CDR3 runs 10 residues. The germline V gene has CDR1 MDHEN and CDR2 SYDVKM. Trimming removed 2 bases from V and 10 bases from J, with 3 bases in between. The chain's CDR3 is CASSLDEQFF. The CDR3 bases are TGTGCCAGCAGTTTAGACGAGCAGTTCTTC. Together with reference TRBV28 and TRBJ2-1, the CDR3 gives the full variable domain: DVKVTQSSRYLVKRTGEKVFLECVQDMDHENMFWYRQDPGLGLRLIYFSYDVKMKEKGDIPEGYSVSREKKERFSLILESASTNQTSMYLCASSLDEQFFGPGTRLTVL.

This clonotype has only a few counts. CDR3 bases: TGTGCCAGCACTCCAGGGGGTACAGATACGCAGTATTTT. This gives the protein CASTPGGTDTQYF. This chain connects TRBV27 to TRBJ2-3, with 7 bases aligning to TRBD1. V was clipped by 7 bases and J by 3 bases; unmatched bases: 4. Germline V gene data show CDR1 as MNHEY and CDR2 as SMNVEV (reference sequence). This CDR3 has 13 amino acids.

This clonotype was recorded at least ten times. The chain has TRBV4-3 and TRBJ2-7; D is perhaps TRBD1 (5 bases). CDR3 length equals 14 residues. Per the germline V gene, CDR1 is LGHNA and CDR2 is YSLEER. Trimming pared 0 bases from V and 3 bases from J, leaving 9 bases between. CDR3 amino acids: CASSQEWGGYEQYF. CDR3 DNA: TGCGCCAGCAGCCAAGAGTGGGGCGGCTACGAGCAGTACTTC.

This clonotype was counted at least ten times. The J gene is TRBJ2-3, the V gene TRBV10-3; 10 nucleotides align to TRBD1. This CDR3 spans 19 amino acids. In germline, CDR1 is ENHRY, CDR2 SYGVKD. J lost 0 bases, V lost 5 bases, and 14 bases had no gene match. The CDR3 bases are TGTGCCATCAGTCGACAGGGGGCACAAGGGGCGGAGAGCACAGATACGCAGTATTTT. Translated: CAISRQGAQGAESTDTQYF.

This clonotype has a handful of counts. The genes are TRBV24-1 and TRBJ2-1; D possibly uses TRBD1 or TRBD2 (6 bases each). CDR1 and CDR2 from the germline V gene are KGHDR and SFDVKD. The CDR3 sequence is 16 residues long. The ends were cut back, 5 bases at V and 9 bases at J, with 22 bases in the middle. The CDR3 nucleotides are TGTGCCACCAGTGTTCCGGGAGCGGAGGGGGGAGGTGAGCAGTTCTTC. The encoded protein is CATSVPGAEGGGEQFF.

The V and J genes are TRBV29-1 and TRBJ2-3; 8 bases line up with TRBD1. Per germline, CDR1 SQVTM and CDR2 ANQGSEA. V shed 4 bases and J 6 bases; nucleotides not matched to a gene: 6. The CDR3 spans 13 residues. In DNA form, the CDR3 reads TGCAGCGTTGCCAGGGGGCTGTGGGATACGCAGTATTTT. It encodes CSVARGLWDTQYF.

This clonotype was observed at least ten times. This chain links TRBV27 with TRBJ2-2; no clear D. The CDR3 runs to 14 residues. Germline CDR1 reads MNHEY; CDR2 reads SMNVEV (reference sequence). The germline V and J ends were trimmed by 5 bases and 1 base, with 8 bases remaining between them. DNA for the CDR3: TGTGCCAGCAGTAGGGCAGGGAACACCGGGGAGCTGTTTTTT. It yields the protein CASSRAGNTGELFF.

The CDR3 spells CASSLAGTASSYEQYF. DNA of the CDR3: TGCGCCAGCAGCTTGGCGGGGACGGCGAGCTCCTACGAGCAGTACTTC. The genes are TRBV5-1 and TRBJ2-7, with D perhaps assigned TRBD1 or TRBD2 (5 bases each). V lost 0 bases to trimming and J lost 0 bases, with 13 bases between them. This CDR3 comprises 16 residues. Looked up from germline, CDR1 is SGHRS and CDR2 is YFSETQ.